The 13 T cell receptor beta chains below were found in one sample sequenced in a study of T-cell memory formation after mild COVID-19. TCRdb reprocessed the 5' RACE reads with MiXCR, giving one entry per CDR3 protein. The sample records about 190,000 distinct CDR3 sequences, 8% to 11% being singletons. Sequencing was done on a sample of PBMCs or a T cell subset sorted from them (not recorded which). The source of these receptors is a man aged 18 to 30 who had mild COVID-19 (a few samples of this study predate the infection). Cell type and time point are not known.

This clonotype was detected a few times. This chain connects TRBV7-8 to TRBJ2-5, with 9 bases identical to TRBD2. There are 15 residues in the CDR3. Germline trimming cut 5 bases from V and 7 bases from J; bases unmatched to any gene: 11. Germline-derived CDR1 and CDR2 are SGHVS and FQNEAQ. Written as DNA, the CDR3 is TGTGCCAGCAGCCCACTGGGGACTAGCCCCAGGACCCAGTACTTC. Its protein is CASSPLGTSPRTQYF.

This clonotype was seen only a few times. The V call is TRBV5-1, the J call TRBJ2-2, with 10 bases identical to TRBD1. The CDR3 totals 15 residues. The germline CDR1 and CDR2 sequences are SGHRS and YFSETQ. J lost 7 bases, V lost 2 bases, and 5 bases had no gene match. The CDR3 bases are TGCGCCAGCAGCTTTCAGGGACAGGGGATCGGGGAGCTGTTTTTT. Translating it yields CASSFQGQGIGELFF.

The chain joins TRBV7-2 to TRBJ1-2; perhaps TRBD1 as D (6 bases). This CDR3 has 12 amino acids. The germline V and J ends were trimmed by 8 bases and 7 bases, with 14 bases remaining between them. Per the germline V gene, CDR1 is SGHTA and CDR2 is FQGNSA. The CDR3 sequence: CASRQGGPGYTF. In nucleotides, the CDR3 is TGTGCCAGCCGCCAAGGGGGACCTGGCTACACCTTC. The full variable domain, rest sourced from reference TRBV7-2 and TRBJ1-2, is GAGVSQSPSNKVTEKGKDVELRCDPISGHTALYWYRQSLGQGLEFLIYFQGNSAPDKSGLPSDRFSAERTGGSVSTLTIQRTQQEDSAVYLCASRQGGPGYTFGSGTRLTVV.

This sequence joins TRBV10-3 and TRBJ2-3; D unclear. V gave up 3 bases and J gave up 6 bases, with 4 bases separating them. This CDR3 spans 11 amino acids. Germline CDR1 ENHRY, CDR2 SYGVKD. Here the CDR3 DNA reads TGTGCCATCAGTGACCAGGATACGCAGTATTTT. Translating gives CAISDQDTQYF.

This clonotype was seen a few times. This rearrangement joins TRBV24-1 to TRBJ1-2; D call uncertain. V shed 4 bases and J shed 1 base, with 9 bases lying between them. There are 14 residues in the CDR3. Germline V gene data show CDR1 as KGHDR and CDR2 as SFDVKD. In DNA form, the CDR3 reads TGTGCCACCAGTGAAGCAGGTTATAACTATGGCTACACCTTC. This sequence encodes CATSEAGYNYGYTF.

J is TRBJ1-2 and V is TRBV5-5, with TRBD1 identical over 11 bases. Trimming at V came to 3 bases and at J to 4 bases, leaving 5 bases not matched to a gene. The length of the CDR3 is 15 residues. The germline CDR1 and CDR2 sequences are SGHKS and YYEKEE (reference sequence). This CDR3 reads CASSWGQGGIYGYTF. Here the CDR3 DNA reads TGTGCCAGCAGCTGGGGACAGGGGGGTATCTATGGCTACACCTTC.

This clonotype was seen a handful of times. The CDR3 region is CSVVVVGGNQPQHF. CDR3 DNA: TGCAGCGTTGTAGTAGTGGGCGGTAATCAGCCCCAGCATTTT. The rearrangement joins TRBV29-1 to TRBJ1-5; D is undetermined. Germline V gene data show CDR1 as SQVTM and CDR2 as ANQGSEA. V shed 4 bases and J shed 4 bases, with 14 bases lying between them. This CDR3 spans 14 amino acids.

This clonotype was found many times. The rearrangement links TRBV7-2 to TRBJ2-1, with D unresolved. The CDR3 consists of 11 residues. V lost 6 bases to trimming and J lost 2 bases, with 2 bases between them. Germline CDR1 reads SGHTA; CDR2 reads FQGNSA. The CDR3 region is CASRTYNEQFF. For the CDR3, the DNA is TGTGCCAGCAGAACCTACAATGAGCAGTTCTTC. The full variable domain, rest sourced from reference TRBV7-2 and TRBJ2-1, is GAGVSQSPSNKVTEKGKDVELRCDPISGHTALYWYRQSLGQGLEFLIYFQGNSAPDKSGLPSDRFSAERTGGSVSTLTIQRTQQEDSAVYLCASRTYNEQFFGPGTRLTVL.

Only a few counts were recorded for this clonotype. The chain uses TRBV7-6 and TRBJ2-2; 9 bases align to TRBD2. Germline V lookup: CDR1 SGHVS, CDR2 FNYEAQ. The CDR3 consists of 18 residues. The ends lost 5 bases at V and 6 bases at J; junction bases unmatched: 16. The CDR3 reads CASSDLWRGGLLAGELFF. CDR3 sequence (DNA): TGTGCCAGCAGCGACCTCTGGCGGGGGGGCCTTTTGGCCGGGGAGCTGTTTTTT.

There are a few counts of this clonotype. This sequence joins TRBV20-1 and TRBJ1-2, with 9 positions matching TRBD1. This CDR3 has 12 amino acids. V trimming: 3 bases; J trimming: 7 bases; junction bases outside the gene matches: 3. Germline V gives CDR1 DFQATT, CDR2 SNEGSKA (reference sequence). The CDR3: CSASRQGGGYTF. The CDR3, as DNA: TGCAGTGCTAGCCGACAGGGGGGTGGCTACACCTTC.

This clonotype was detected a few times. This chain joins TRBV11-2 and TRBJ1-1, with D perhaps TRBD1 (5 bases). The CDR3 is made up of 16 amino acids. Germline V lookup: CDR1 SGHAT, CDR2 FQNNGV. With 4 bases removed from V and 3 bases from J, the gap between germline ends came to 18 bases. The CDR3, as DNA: TGTGCCAGCAGCTCCGACCCAGGGCAGGGTGACACTGAAGCTTTCTTT. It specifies CASSSDPGQGDTEAFF.

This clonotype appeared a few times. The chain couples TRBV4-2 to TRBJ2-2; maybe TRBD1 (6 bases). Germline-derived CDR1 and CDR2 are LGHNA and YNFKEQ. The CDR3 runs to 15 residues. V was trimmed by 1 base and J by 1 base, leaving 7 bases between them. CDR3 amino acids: CASSQVQGNTGELFF. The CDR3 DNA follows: TGTGCCAGCAGCCAAGTACAGGGGAACACCGGGGAGCTGTTTTTT.

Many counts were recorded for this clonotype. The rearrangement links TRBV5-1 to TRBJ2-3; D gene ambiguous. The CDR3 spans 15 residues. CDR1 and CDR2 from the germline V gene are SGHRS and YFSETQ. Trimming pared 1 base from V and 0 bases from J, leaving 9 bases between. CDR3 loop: CASSLSSPSTDTQYF. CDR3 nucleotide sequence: TGCGCCAGCAGCTTGTCCTCCCCTAGCACAGATACGCAGTATTTT.